Each of the 3 T cell receptor beta chains below was sequenced from the same sample in a study of cytomegalovirus exposure and HLA in healthy donors. Using immunoSEQ multiplex PCR, the repertoire was profiled, and TCRdb retains in-frame clones only, with some absent. This repertoire shows 160,000 or so clones, 88% found once; its top ten account for 2.5% to 3%. Sequencing was carried out using PBMCs. All receptors come from a man aged 18 to 35 in good health and CMV-seronegative.

The rearrangement joins TRBV6-1 to TRBJ1-1; D uncertain. Looked up from germline, CDR1 is MNHNS and CDR2 is SASEGT. The CDR3 length is 12 residues. V was shortened by 8 bases and J by 2 bases, with 9 bases between the two germline ends. CDR3: CASDSANTEAFF. Written as DNA, the CDR3 is TGTGCCAGCGACTCCGCTAACACTGAAGCTTTCTTT.

The V gene is TRBV5-1, the J gene TRBJ1-3; perhaps TRBD1 as D (6 bases). The germline V and J ends were trimmed by 0 bases and 0 bases, with 10 bases remaining between them. CDR1 is SGHRS and CDR2 is YFSETQ in the germline V gene. CDR3 length equals 16 residues. The CDR3: CASSLGGPRSGNTIYF. CDR3 bases: TGCGCCAGCAGCTTGGGGGGGCCCCGCTCTGGAAACACCATATATTTT.

V is TRBV2 and J is TRBJ2-5; TRBD2 aligns across 13 bases. V was pared by 6 bases and J by 4 bases, with 11 bases of the junction left unmatched. This CDR3 comprises 17 residues. Germline CDR1 is SNHLY and CDR2 is FYNNEI. The CDR3 loop is CASSEFPGTSGAETQYF. CDR3 in DNA: TGTGCCAGCAGCGAATTTCCCGGGACTAGCGGGGCAGAGACCCAGTACTTC.